This T cell receptor (beta chain) was captured by sequencing in a study of blood T cell repertoires in COVID-19. Profiled with immunoSEQ multiplex PCR; TCRdb holds only in-frame clones, not every one. The sample contains some 54,000 clones, approximately 82% of which appear only once. V shed 3 bases and J shed 0 bases, with 7 bases lying between them. Germline CDR1 reads SGDLS; CDR2 reads YYNGEE. The CDR3 has 14 residues. This clonotype originated in an older man with active COVID-19. Sequenced sample: peripheral blood. The chain carries TRBV9 and TRBJ1-3, with D perhaps TRBD1 (5 bases). The CDR3 DNA reads as TGTGCCAGCAGCGCGACAGACTCTGGAAACACCATATATTTT. The encoded protein is CASSATDSGNTIYF.